The present entry profiles one TCR beta chain with its context. Its antigen is not identified. The data were taken from a study of monozygotic twins with inflammatory bowel disease. TCRdb reprocessed the 5' RACE reads; each CDR3 protein has one entry and no DNA is given. The sample table includes some 100,000 distinct CDR3 sequences. The study's findings and limits: Versus healthy twins, IBD patients showed fewer clonotypes shared with others, especially with disease activity.

The CDR3 loop spans 15 amino acids. From germline, CDR1 is MNHNS and CDR2 SASEGT. The J gene is TRBJ1-3, the V gene TRBV6-1; TCRdb picks TRBD1, but there is no DNA to check that call. The sequenced sample consisted of blood. This receptor was taken from a human donor with ulcerative colitis or Crohn's disease, or a healthy co-twin of an affected twin (not recorded which). This chain's CDR3 is CASTVRWGGGNTIYF.